These T cell receptor beta chains were read from a single sample in a study of blood T cell repertoires in COVID-19. Measured with immunoSEQ multiplex PCR; TCRdb has only the in-frame clones, and not every one. The repertoire has hundreds of thousands of clones, 70% to 90% of them found once; the top ten carry approximately 2%. Specimen: PBMCs or T cells enriched from blood (not recorded which). The receptors originated from a woman in her sixties in a cohort exposed to, infected with or recovered from COVID-19 (not recorded which). Each CDR3 is given with its conserved first and last residue. A D gene is named only where the DNA matches it firmly. Size values are once, few and many counts, or a class for expanded clones, and some rows have none.

TGCGCCAGCAGCGGACTAGCGGGAGCCGCCAATGAGCAGTTCTTC	CASSGLAGAANEQFF	-	TRBV5-1	TRBD2	TRBJ2-1
TGTGCCAGCAGTAAACAGGGGGTTGGGGGCAATGAGCAGTTCTTC	CASSKQGVGGNEQFF	-	TRBV6-4	TRBD1	TRBJ2-1
TGTGCCAGTAGTTCCCAATCTAATGAAAAACTGTTTTTT	CASSSQSNEKLFF	-	TRBV19	-	TRBJ1-4
TGTGCCAGCAGCTATAGCCGATACTTCAATGAGCAGTTCTTC	CASSYSRYFNEQFF	-	TRBV11-2	-	TRBJ2-1
TGTGCCAGCACCGAGTTGTCGGCGAACACCGGGGAGCTGTTTTTT	CASTELSANTGELFF	-	TRBV28	-	TRBJ2-2
TGTGCCAGCAGTTGGGACAGGGGAATGGGGCAGCCCCAGCATTTT	CASSWDRGMGQPQHF	-	TRBV5-5	TRBD1	TRBJ1-5
TGTGCCAGCAGCTTAGATGGCAGGGCCCTCCAAGAGACCCAGTACTTC	CASSLDGRALQETQYF	-	TRBV11-2	-	TRBJ2-5
TGTGCCAGCAGCGGCGAGGGGGGGCGAGGAGAAAAACTGTTTTTT	CASSGEGGRGEKLFF	-	TRBV9	-	TRBJ1-4
TGCGCCAGCAGCTTTCTAACCGGGACAGGGAACACTGAAGCTTTCTTT	CASSFLTGTGNTEAFF	-	TRBV5-1	TRBD1	TRBJ1-1
TGCGCCAGCAGCCAGGGCGTCGGGACAGGTAGCTCCTACAATGAGCAGTTCTTC	CASSQGVGTGSSYNEQFF	-	TRBV10-1	TRBD1	TRBJ2-1
TGTGCCAGCGGAGAGACGGGGGTGACTAATGAAAAACTGTTTTTT	CASGETGVTNEKLFF	few	TRBV13	-	TRBJ1-4
TGCGCCAGCAGACTGGACAGCTTCATGAACACTGAAGCTTTCTTT	CASRLDSFMNTEAFF	-	TRBV10-2	-	TRBJ1-1
TGTGCCAGCATCGCCGGGACAGGAATTTACGAGCAGTACTTC	CASIAGTGIYEQYF	-	TRBV28	TRBD1	TRBJ2-7
TGTGCCAGCAGCTTATACGGACAGGAAAACTCTGGAAACACCATATATTTT	CASSLYGQENSGNTIYF	-	TRBV7-3	TRBD1	TRBJ1-3
TGTGCCAGCAGTGACTACGGGTGTCCAAATTTAAGCACAGATACGCAGTATTTT	CASSDYGCPNLSTDTQYF	-	TRBV6-4	-	TRBJ2-3
TGTGCCAGTAGCCGGGACAGGGGAACCAATGAGCAGTTCTTC	CASSRDRGTNEQFF	once	TRBV19	TRBD1	TRBJ2-1
TGTGCCAGCAGCCCGAGAGGGCCCCTATTGGGAGCGTCGGATACGCAGTATTTT	CASSPRGPLLGASDTQYF	once	TRBV9	-	TRBJ2-3
TGTGCCAGCAGTTATGGCAGCAATCAGCCCCAGCATTTT	CASSYGSNQPQHF	-	TRBV6-2/TRBV6-3	-	TRBJ1-5
TGTGCCAGCAGCCTAAGGGATGAGCGGAAATACAATGAGCAGTTCTTC	CASSLRDERKYNEQFF	-	TRBV7-8	-	TRBJ2-1
TGTGCCAGCAGGGCACCCTCGCGGGGGATCGGGGGGGAGACCCAGTACTTC	CASRAPSRGIGGETQYF	-	TRBV28	TRBD2	TRBJ2-5
TGTGCCAGCAGTAAACCGGGACAGGGTACGAACATTCAGTACTTC	CASSKPGQGTNIQYF	-	TRBV6-5	TRBD1	TRBJ2-4
TGTGCCAGCAGCCAACAGGGAAACACCATATATTTT	CASSQQGNTIYF	-	TRBV3-1/TRBV3-2	-	TRBJ1-3
TGCGCCAGCAGACCAGGACTAGCGGGAGGAGTGCGGGTCACCGGGGAGCTGTTTTTT	CASRPGLAGGVRVTGELFF	-	TRBV5-1	TRBD2	TRBJ2-2
TGTGCCAGCAGCTCACACCCTGAGGTGCGGACCCAGTACTTC	CASSSHPEVRTQYF	-	TRBV7-2	-	TRBJ2-5
TGTGCCAGTAGTATGAAACAGGGGTGGGCCGGGGAGCTGTTTTTT	CASSMKQGWAGELFF	-	TRBV19	TRBD1	TRBJ2-2
TGCGCCAGCAGCTTGGCCCCAGGGGGACTCTCCTACGAGCAGTACTTC	CASSLAPGGLSYEQYF	-	TRBV5-1	-	TRBJ2-7
TGCGCCAGCAGTCCTGACAGTTCCTACAATGAGCAGTTCTTC	CASSPDSSYNEQFF	-	TRBV5-1	-	TRBJ2-1
TGTGCCAGCATCCCGGGACTAGCGGGAGAAGATACGCAGTATTTT	CASIPGLAGEDTQYF	-	TRBV11-1	TRBD2	TRBJ2-3
TGTGCCAGTAGTAATCCCGGGACAGGGACGATTCGGGAAGCTTTCTTT	CASSNPGTGTIREAFF	-	TRBV19	TRBD1	TRBJ1-1
TGTGCCAGCAGCGTAGGAGGAAGAGGGAGTGAGCAGTTCTTC	CASSVGGRGSEQFF	-	TRBV9	-	TRBJ2-1
TGTGCCAGCAGCCAAGCCGGGACAGAGAACACTGAAGCTTTCTTT	CASSQAGTENTEAFF	-	TRBV3-1/TRBV3-2	TRBD1	TRBJ1-1
TGTGCCTGGAGTGTCCAGGGCCCCTACGAGCAGTACTTC	CAWSVQGPYEQYF	-	TRBV30	-	TRBJ2-7
TGTGCCACTCAGGGGGCGCGTGCGTCCGGGGAGCTGTTTTTT	CATQGARASGELFF	-	TRBV19	TRBD1	TRBJ2-2
TGTGCCAGCAGCTACAGGGTCAGGACTGAAGCTTTCTTT	CASSYRVRTEAFF	-	TRBV7-8	-	TRBJ1-1
TGTGCCAGCAGCTTGTTTGCGACAGGGGATGCAGATACGCAGTATTTT	CASSLFATGDADTQYF	-	TRBV5-6	TRBD1	TRBJ2-3
TGTGCCTGGAGTGTACGGGACATAGGCGAAAAACTGTTTTTT	CAWSVRDIGEKLFF	-	TRBV30	-	TRBJ1-4
TGTGCCAGCAGCGCCTCGGAGGGACAGAGTGAAGCTTTCTTT	CASSASEGQSEAFF	-	TRBV9	TRBD1	TRBJ1-1
TGCGCCAGCAGCTCCATCCACGGGACAGGGAAAAGTTGGAACAATCAGCCCCAGCATTTT	CASSSIHGTGKSWNNQPQHF	-	TRBV5-1	TRBD1	TRBJ1-5
TGTGCCAGTAGGCCGGGGAGAAATCAGCCCCAGCATTTT	CASRPGRNQPQHF	-	TRBV19	-	TRBJ1-5
TGTGCCTGGAGTAGGGGCGGGAGGTCTAACTACGAGCAGTACTTC	CAWSRGGRSNYEQYF	once	TRBV30	TRBD2	TRBJ2-7
TGTGCCAGTAGTATTGGACTAGCGGTAAACATTCAGTACTTC	CASSIGLAVNIQYF	-	TRBV19	TRBD2	TRBJ2-4
TGCGCCAGCAGCTTCCGTCAGGTCCCAGATACGCAGTATTTT	CASSFRQVPDTQYF	-	TRBV5-1	-	TRBJ2-3
TGCGCCAGCAGCCAAGTTACAGAACCTTATAGCAATCAGCCCCAGCATTTT	CASSQVTEPYSNQPQHF	-	TRBV4-1	-	TRBJ1-5
TGCGCCAGCAGCCGACTTGGCACAGATACGCAGTATTTT	CASSRLGTDTQYF	-	TRBV5-1	-	TRBJ2-3
TGCGCCAGCAGCTCTAGCGGGAGAGTATACGAGCAGTACTTC	CASSSSGRVYEQYF	-	TRBV5-1	TRBD2	TRBJ2-7
TGCGCCAGCAGCCAAGATGGGGCTAGCGGGAGAGTCTACGAGCAGTACTTC	CASSQDGASGRVYEQYF	few	TRBV4-1	TRBD2	TRBJ2-7
TGTGCCAGCAGCATGCGGTACGGGGAGAGCGAAAAACTGTTTTTT	CASSMRYGESEKLFF	-	TRBV5-4	-	TRBJ1-4
TGTGCCAGCTCACCGTCAGGTTTTCCGACTAGCGGGAGGAGCTCCTACAATGAGCAGTTCTTC	CASSPSGFPTSGRSSYNEQFF	-	TRBV18	TRBD2	TRBJ2-1
TGTGCCAGCACCCGGACTGCTAGCTCCTACGAGCAGTACTTC	CASTRTASSYEQYF	-	TRBV2	-	TRBJ2-7
TGTGCCAGCATATCAACGACAGGAGAAGCTTTCTTT	CASISTTGEAFF	-	TRBV6-5	-	TRBJ1-1
TGTGCCAGCAGCTTGCCGGGAGCAGCGAATGAGCAGTTCTTC	CASSLPGAANEQFF	-	TRBV5-4	-	TRBJ2-1
TGTGCCACCAGTGATTCCTCCGGGACAGGGGGCTACAATGAGCAGTTCTTC	CATSDSSGTGGYNEQFF	-	TRBV24-1	TRBD1	TRBJ2-1
TGTGCCAGCAGCGGGACAGGGACATCTGGGGCCAACGTCCTGACTTTC	CASSGTGTSGANVLTF	-	TRBV9	TRBD1	TRBJ2-6
TGTGCCAGCAGCTTAGCAACGACAGGGGGTCTACGTGAAAAACTGTTTTTT	CASSLATTGGLREKLFF	-	TRBV7-9	TRBD1	TRBJ1-4
TGCGCCAGCAGCTTCGGGACAGGGCGTGGAGAGACCCAGTACTTC	CASSFGTGRGETQYF	-	TRBV5-1	TRBD1	TRBJ2-5
TGTGCCAGCAGCCAGCGGGGGCGGGATGAGCAGTTCTTC	CASSQRGRDEQFF	-	TRBV3-1/TRBV3-2	-	TRBJ2-1
TGTGCCAGCAGCTCGCTAGCGGGAGGGCAGGGAGATACGCAGTATTTT	CASSSLAGGQGDTQYF	-	TRBV11-2	TRBD2	TRBJ2-3